Presented here are 20 T cell receptor beta chains from one specimen sequenced in a study of spatial heterogeneity in lung cancer. TCRdb passed the 5' RACE reads through MiXCR, listing each CDR3 protein once. This table has several thousand distinct CDR3 sequences, over 7.5% appearing once. Documented time point: sample taken at primary tumor resection. Unsorted tumor, nontumor lung tissue or cryopreserved PBMC supplied the whole RNA. Material: PBMCs, obtained at surgery. The source is a female donor with early-stage non-small cell lung cancer.

This clonotype appeared many times. This sequence joins TRBV2 and TRBJ2-5; the D is unclear. The CDR3 runs 11 residues. Germline V lookup: CDR1 SNHLY, CDR2 FYNNEI. Trimming took 7 bases from V and 5 from J, leaving 8 bases between them. The CDR3 reads CASTPQETQYF. CDR3 nucleotides: TGTGCCAGCACCCCCCAGGAGACCCAGTACTTC.

The table lists this clonotype with many counts. The chain joins TRBV7-2 to TRBJ2-7, with D unresolved. Trimming stripped 1 base from V and 4 bases from J, with 14 bases between. There are 15 residues in the CDR3. CDR1 is SGHTA and CDR2 is FQGNSA in the germline V gene. This CDR3 is CASSLGGSKVYEQYF. The CDR3 bases are TGTGCCAGCAGCTTAGGTGGTAGCAAAGTATACGAGCAGTACTTC.

The rearrangement uses TRBV29-1 and TRBJ2-5; tentative D call: TRBD1 (6 bases). The CDR3 length is 12 residues. Germline CDR1 reads SQVTM; CDR2 reads ANQGSEA. The germline V and J ends were trimmed by 6 bases and 2 bases, with 10 bases remaining between them. The CDR3 loop is CSVIQGQETQYF. DNA for the CDR3: TGCAGCGTCATACAGGGTCAAGAGACCCAGTACTTC.

The chain has TRBV5-1 and TRBJ2-1; no clear D. With 0 bases removed from V and 3 bases from J, the gap between germline ends came to 7 bases. The CDR3 has 14 amino acids. Germline V gene sequence: CDR1 SGHRS, CDR2 YFSETQ. In DNA, the CDR3 is TGCGCCAGCAGCTTGGCTGGGGTCTACAATGAGCAGTTCTTC. Its protein product is CASSLAGVYNEQFF.

This clonotype was recorded many times. The chain uses TRBV7-2 and TRBJ2-3; D is unresolved. Trimming left V 0 bases short and J 4 bases short, with 14 bases between. Germline assignment: CDR1 SGHTA and CDR2 FQGNSA. This CDR3 contains 16 residues. Here the CDR3 DNA reads TGTGCCAGCAGCTTAGCATCCTACGGCGGTGCAGATACGCAGTATTTT. It encodes CASSLASYGGADTQYF. The whole variable domain, filled in from reference TRBV7-2 and TRBJ2-3, reads GAGVSQSPSNKVTEKGKDVELRCDPISGHTALYWYRQSLGQGLEFLIYFQGNSAPDKSGLPSDRFSAERTGGSVSTLTIQRTQQEDSAVYLCASSLASYGGADTQYFGPGTRLTVL.

This clonotype is judged medium-sized. V is TRBV29-1 and J is TRBJ2-3; no clear D. Germline CDR1 SQVTM, CDR2 ANQGSEA. The CDR3 has 13 residues. Trimming pared 2 bases from V and 0 bases from J, leaving 6 bases between. The CDR3 sequence: CSVELGSTDTQYF. For the CDR3, the DNA is TGCAGCGTTGAACTGGGAAGCACAGATACGCAGTATTTT.

This clonotype qualifies as medium-sized (0.01 to 0.1%). The chain has TRBV7-9 and TRBJ2-2, with TRBD2 as a possible D gene (5 bases). The CDR3 extends over 16 amino acids. Germline V lookup: CDR1 SEHNR, CDR2 FQNEAQ (reference sequence). Trimming removed 2 bases at V and 3 bases at J, with 13 bases between. The CDR3: CASSLLLTTDTGELFF. The CDR3 coding sequence is TGTGCCAGCAGCTTATTATTGACTACCGACACCGGGGAGCTGTTTTTT.

CDR3 bases: TGTGCCAGCAGCTTTTGGTCTAGGACTGAAGCTTTCTTT. This translates into CASSFWSRTEAFF. The rearrangement links TRBV7-8 to TRBJ1-1; no clear D. The V and J ends lost 3 bases and 5 bases respectively, with 10 bases between them. CDR3 length: 13 amino acids. Germline lookup yields CDR1 SGHVS and CDR2 FQNEAQ.

There are many counts of this clonotype. The genes are TRBV6-1 and TRBJ2-1; no clear D gene. The CDR3 is 12 amino acids. Germline lookup yields CDR1 MNHNS and CDR2 SASEGT. Deletions cut 8 bases from V and 7 bases from J, with 12 bases between. CDR3 amino acids: CASDPVQNEQFF. The CDR3 DNA is TGTGCCAGCGATCCAGTCCAGAATGAGCAGTTCTTC.

By its share, this clonotype is medium-sized. The chain recombines TRBV6-6 with TRBJ1-1; tentative D call: TRBD1 (6 bases). V lost 7 bases and J 4 bases, leaving 19 bases between the germline ends. The CDR3 runs 15 residues. Looked up from germline, CDR1 is MNHNY and CDR2 is SVGAGI (reference sequence). The CDR3 DNA reads TGTGCCAGCATCCCCAGAGGGGGGCAGAGCACTGAAGCTTTCTTT. Its translation: CASIPRGGQSTEAFF.

This clonotype is labeled as medium-sized. The chain joins TRBV20-1 to TRBJ2-1; 9 bases are a match to TRBD2. In germline, CDR1 is DFQATT, CDR2 SNEGSKA (reference sequence). The junction had 4 bases not matched to a gene; V was cut back by 0 bases and J by 4 bases. The length of the CDR3 is 15 residues. CDR3 nucleotides: TGCAGTGCTAGAGATCTCACTAGCGGGTACAATGAGCAGTTCTTC. It specifies CSARDLTSGYNEQFF.

This clonotype was counted many times. The V call is TRBV19, the J call TRBJ1-1; D perhaps matches TRBD1 (5 bases). CDR1 and CDR2 (germline): LNHDA, SQIVND (reference sequence). Trimming pared 5 bases from V and 4 bases from J, leaving 11 bases between. This CDR3 spans 13 amino acids. The CDR3 region is CASSSQGGTEAFF. In nucleotides, the CDR3 is TGTGCCAGTAGTTCCCAGGGTGGCACTGAAGCTTTCTTT.

This clonotype was observed a few times. V is TRBV7-2 and J is TRBJ2-1, with 7 bases that match TRBD1. Unmatched junction bases numbered 1, after V lost 6 bases and J lost 5 bases. CDR1 is SGHTA, CDR2 FQGNSA, per germline. This CDR3 is 12 amino acids long. As DNA, the CDR3 is TGTGCCAGCAGGGGACAGAACAATGAGCAGTTCTTC. Protein: CASRGQNNEQFF. Based on the CDR3 plus reference TRBV7-2 and TRBJ2-1, the full variable domain is GAGVSQSPSNKVTEKGKDVELRCDPISGHTALYWYRQSLGQGLEFLIYFQGNSAPDKSGLPSDRFSAERTGGSVSTLTIQRTQQEDSAVYLCASRGQNNEQFFGPGTRLTVL.

This clonotype occurred many times. The V gene is TRBV29-1, the J gene TRBJ1-1; 7 bases match TRBD1. Germline CDR1 is SQVTM and CDR2 is ANQGSEA. This CDR3 contains 13 residues. Trimming removed 7 bases from V and 0 bases from J; junction bases left unmatched: 5. The CDR3 DNA follows: TGCAGCGGAGGCACAGGGGTGAACACTGAAGCTTTCTTT. Amino acid sequence: CSGGTGVNTEAFF.

This clonotype ranks as medium-sized. The gene calls are TRBV3-1 and TRBJ2-7; D is possibly TRBD2 (5 bases). Germline assignment: CDR1 LGHDT and CDR2 YNNKEL (reference sequence). This CDR3 spans 14 amino acids. V was shortened by 2 bases and J by 3 bases, with 11 bases between the two germline ends. The CDR3 DNA reads TGTGCCAGCAGCCAACAACTCGGGATCTACGAGCAGTACTTC. Protein sequence: CASSQQLGIYEQYF.

In this sample, this clonotype is medium-sized (0.01 to 0.1%). The chain links TRBV20-1 to TRBJ2-6; weak D call: TRBD1 (5 bases). Germline V lookup: CDR1 DFQATT, CDR2 SNEGSKA (reference sequence). The CDR3 contains 15 residues. V was trimmed by 4 bases and J by 4 bases, leaving 14 bases between them. The CDR3 nucleotides are TGCAGTGCTACACCCCAGGGTACCGGGGCCAACGTCCTGACTTTC. Its protein product is CSATPQGTGANVLTF.

This clonotype occurred many times. The rearrangement uses TRBV29-1 and TRBJ2-2; 11 nucleotides match TRBD1. V lost 6 bases and J lost 4; bases outside the gene matches: 4. Germline CDR1 is SQVTM and CDR2 is ANQGSEA. This CDR3 is built from 14 residues. The CDR3 bases are TGCAGCGTGGGTGGACAGGGGGCCACCGGGGAGCTGTTTTTT. It codes for CSVGGQGATGELFF.

This clonotype has at least ten counts. The V and J genes are TRBV6-2 or TRBV6-3 and TRBJ2-6, with D perhaps matching TRBD1 (6 bases). V was cut by 6 bases and J by 0 bases, with 12 bases left in between. Germline CDR1 MNHEY, CDR2 SVGEGT. This CDR3 has 16 residues. For the CDR3, the DNA is TGTGCCAGCAGCGCTGGGGGCCTCTCTGGGGCCAACGTCCTGACTTTC. This sequence encodes CASSAGGLSGANVLTF.

This clonotype was counted between two and nine times. The chain uses TRBV5-1 and TRBJ1-2; possible D gene TRBD1, 6 bases. The CDR3 runs to 14 residues. Per the germline V gene, CDR1 is SGHRS and CDR2 is YFSETQ. The ends were cut back, 4 bases at V and 3 bases at J, with 13 bases in the middle. CDR3 nucleotides: TGCGCCAGCAGCCCGCACAGGGATTACTATGGCTACACCTTC. Translation: CASSPHRDYYGYTF.

The rearrangement uses TRBV11-1 and TRBJ2-3; 12 nucleotides align to TRBD2. The J segment lost 0 bases and the V segment lost 6 bases, leaving 4 bases of the junction unmatched. CDR1 SGHAT and CDR2 FQDESV come from the germline V gene (reference sequence). CDR3 length: 16 residues. The CDR3 DNA reads TGTGCCAGCAGTGTTACTAGCGGGAGGAGCACAGATACGCAGTATTTT. This translates into CASSVTSGRSTDTQYF.